Presented here are 23 T cell receptor beta chains from one specimen sequenced in a study of identical twins (dated by TCRdb to the mid-2010s). Library creation used 5' RACE. Sequencing used an Illumina HiSeq 2000. In-frame beta chains were kept once TCRdb had trimmed the public reads at Q25 with fastp and called clones with MiXCR. Duplicate CDR3 protein sequences are folded into a single record with the most common DNA and genes. The sample table shows fewer than 900,000 distinct CDR3 sequences, and approximately 21% are seen once. The top ten clones comprise 4.3% of the sample. This same sample was also part of a study on T cells expressing NK-cell markers.

The specimen was PBMCs. The receptors stem from a woman between 18 and 29 years old in good health.

This clonotype was observed a handful of times. The genes are TRBV10-3 and TRBJ2-7, with D unresolved. V lost 4 bases, J lost 5 bases, and 12 bases lay in between. Germline V gives CDR1 ENHRY, CDR2 SYGVKD. This CDR3 has 13 residues. In nucleotides, the CDR3 is TGTGCCATCAGTGGTTACCAGGAAAACGAGCAGTACTTC. Translated, it gives CAISGYQENEQYF.

This rearrangement joins TRBV7-2 to TRBJ2-7; the D gene is possibly TRBD1 (6 bases). This CDR3 region has 14 residues. Germline V gives CDR1 SGHTA, CDR2 FQGNSA. Trimming stripped 5 bases from V and 4 bases from J, with 15 bases between. The CDR3 reads CASSPLDRFYEQYF. The CDR3, as DNA: TGTGCCAGCAGCCCTCTAGACAGGTTTTACGAGCAGTACTTC.

The chain uses TRBV11-2 and TRBJ1-5; 9 nucleotides agree with TRBD1. V dropped 5 bases and J dropped 2; count of bases not matched to a gene: 10. This CDR3 is 17 amino acids long. Germline V gene lookup returns CDR1 SGHAT and CDR2 FQNNGV. CDR3 sequence: CASSHRLGQGGNQPQHF. CDR3 coding DNA: TGTGCCAGCAGCCACCGTTTGGGACAGGGTGGCAATCAGCCCCAGCATTTT.

The rearrangement links TRBV13 to TRBJ2-3, with D perhaps TRBD1 (7 bases). V dropped 5 bases and J dropped 3 bases, with 18 bases sitting between them. Germline-derived CDR1 and CDR2 are PRHDT and FYEKMQ (reference sequence). The CDR3 has 16 amino acids. The CDR3 reads CASSHRQGRGTDTQYF. DNA for the CDR3: TGTGCCAGCAGCCACAGACAGGGCCGGGGGACAGATACGCAGTATTTT.

The chain carries TRBV25-1 and TRBJ1-1, with 8 nucleotides matching TRBD1. The V segment lost 1 base and the J segment 8 bases; nucleotides outside the gene matches: 9. Germline CDR1 MGHDK, CDR2 SYGVNS. CDR3 length: 15 amino acids. CDR3 amino acids: CASSEFGTGVTEAFF. CDR3 in DNA: TGTGCCAGCAGTGAATTTGGGACAGGCGTCACAGAAGCTTTCTTT.

This rearrangement joins TRBV6-2 or TRBV6-3 to TRBJ2-7; TRBD2 might be the D (5 bases). Trimming took off 0 bases at V and 6 bases at J, with 12 bases between the two ends. Germline V CDR1 and CDR2: MNHEY, SVGEGT. This CDR3 is 14 amino acids long. CDR3 sequence reads: CASSYSTTSIEQYF. CDR3 DNA: TGTGCCAGCAGTTACTCGACTACTTCGATCGAGCAGTACTTC.

The chain couples TRBV20-1 to TRBJ1-2; 8 positions agree with TRBD1. Losses at the gene ends were 5 bases for V and 6 bases for J; bases not matched to a gene: 11. Germline values: CDR1 DFQATT, CDR2 SNEGSKA (reference sequence). This CDR3 comprises 14 residues. The DNA for the CDR3 is TGCAGTGCTCCATGGACAGGGAACCCTCATGGCTACACCTTC. Translating gives CSAPWTGNPHGYTF.

The chain combines TRBV7-6 with TRBJ1-4; D might be TRBD1 (6 bases). This CDR3 comprises 14 residues. V lost 6 bases, J lost 12 bases, and 20 bases lay in between. Germline assignment: CDR1 SGHVS and CDR2 FNYEAQ. Here the CDR3 DNA reads TGTGCCAGCAGTGTTGGGCAGGGGCCCAGGGAACTGTTTTTT. As protein: CASSVGQGPRELFF. Variable domain in full (rest from reference TRBV7-6 and TRBJ1-4): GAGVSQSPRYKVTKRGQDVALRCDPISGHVSLYWYRQALGQGPEFLTYFNYEAQQDKSGLPNDRFSAERPEGSISTLTIQRTEQRDSAMYRCASSVGQGPRELFFGSGTQLSVL.

This clonotype is categorized as medium-sized (0.01 to 0.1%). The V and J genes are TRBV4-2 and TRBJ2-2; tentatively, D is TRBD1 (5 bases). This CDR3 is built from 12 residues. Germline V gives CDR1 LGHNA, CDR2 YNFKEQ. Trimming removed 6 bases at V and 5 bases at J, with 7 bases between. The CDR3 nucleotides read TGTGCCAGCAGGCAGGGTACCGGGGAGCTGTTTTTT. Residues: CASRQGTGELFF.

This clonotype was counted between two and nine times. CDR3 in DNA: TGTGCCAGCAGCCCCGGACTAGTGAGGGAGCAGTACTTC. This codes for CASSPGLVREQYF. The chain carries TRBV7-2 and TRBJ2-7; TRBD2 matches at 7 bases. The V and J ends lost 5 bases and 7 bases, in that order; junction bases with no gene match: 8. The germline CDR1 and CDR2 sequences are SGHTA and FQGNSA. The CDR3 length is 13 residues.

This clonotype has more than one count but fewer than ten. The chain has TRBV4-3 and TRBJ1-1, with D hard to call. CDR1 and CDR2 (germline): LGHNA, YSLEER. Trimming shortened V by 2 bases and J by 4 bases, and 14 bases separated the two germline ends. CDR3 length equals 15 residues. The CDR3 reads CASSQITAPGTEAFF. Written as DNA, the CDR3 is TGCGCCAGCAGCCAAATCACAGCCCCGGGCACTGAAGCTTTCTTT.

Written as DNA, the CDR3 is TGCAGCGTATTCCTGTGGGGGACTGAAGCTTTCTTT. Translated: CSVFLWGTEAFF. The V gene is TRBV29-1, the J gene TRBJ1-1; D is possibly TRBD1 (5 bases). The V end lost 6 bases, the J end lost 5 bases, and 13 bases lay between the germline ends. Germline V CDR1 and CDR2: SQVTM, ANQGSEA. This CDR3 spans 12 amino acids.

This clonotype has ten or more counts. The chain has TRBV20-1 and TRBJ2-1; TRBD2 agrees at 9 bases. This CDR3 is built from 15 residues. With 1 base clipped from V and 8 bases from J, the junction kept 9 bases outside the gene matches. Germline CDR1 is DFQATT and CDR2 is SNEGSKA (reference sequence). CDR3 DNA: TGCAGTGCTAGAGTGGGTAGCGGGAGATTCGATGAGCAGTTCTTC. It specifies CSARVGSGRFDEQFF.

The V gene is TRBV6-5, the J gene TRBJ2-1; TRBD2 agrees at 11 bases. The CDR3 is 18 amino acids. J was trimmed by 7 bases and V by 5 bases; bases with no gene match: 16. Germline V gene data show CDR1 as MNHEY and CDR2 as SVGAGI. CDR3 sequence reads: CASSVLVAGGPLDNEQFF. The CDR3 DNA is TGTGCCAGCAGTGTACTTGTAGCGGGAGGGCCTTTAGATAATGAGCAGTTCTTC.

This clonotype turned up a few times. The chain employs TRBV3-1 and TRBJ2-7, with TRBD2 matching 8 bases. Germline V gene data show CDR1 as LGHDT and CDR2 as YNNKEL (reference sequence). The CDR3 spans 16 residues. Trimming took 4 bases from V and 7 from J; bases not matched to a gene: 15. The CDR3 region is CASSPARGAGAGEQYF. Written as DNA, the CDR3 is TGTGCCAGCAGCCCCGCCCGGGGAGCGGGAGCTGGAGAGCAGTACTTC.

The chain carries TRBV11-1 and TRBJ2-1; 11 positions match TRBD2. The germline CDR1 and CDR2 sequences are SGHAT and FQDESV (reference sequence). V was pared by 0 bases and J by 0 bases, with 16 bases of the junction left unmatched. This CDR3 has 22 residues. The CDR3, as DNA: TGTGCCAGCAGCTTAGCGCTTTGGCTAGCGGGGGGCGCCTCTAGCTCCTACAATGAGCAGTTCTTC. Translated, it gives CASSLALWLAGGASSSYNEQFF. The full variable domain, with the rest looked up from reference TRBV11-1 and TRBJ2-1, is EAEVAQSPRYKITEKSQAVAFWCDPISGHATLYWYRQILGQGPELLVQFQDESVVDDSQLPKDRFSAERLKGVDSTLKIQPAELGDSAMYLCASSLALWLAGGASSSYNEQFFGPGTRLTVL.

This clonotype has only a few counts. This sequence joins TRBV15 and TRBJ2-1, with 10 positions matching TRBD2. The CDR3 is 16 amino acids. Trimming took 4 bases from V and 2 from J; bases not matched to a gene: 5. Germline loops: CDR1 LNHNV, CDR2 YYDKDF (reference sequence). The CDR3 bases are TGTGCCACCAGCATCCGGACTAGCGGAACCTACAATGAGCAGTTCTTC. Encoded protein: CATSIRTSGTYNEQFF.

This clonotype has at least ten counts. In DNA form, the CDR3 reads TGTGCCAGCAGCGTAGAAGGCCGGGGATCCGGGGAGCTGTTTTTT. This codes for CASSVEGRGSGELFF. The chain has TRBV9 and TRBJ2-2; TRBD2 might be the D (5 bases). CDR3 length: 15 residues. V was pared by 0 bases and J by 6 bases, with 12 bases between. Looked up from germline, CDR1 is SGDLS and CDR2 is YYNGEE. Combining the CDR3 with reference TRBV9 and TRBJ2-2 gives the whole variable domain DSGVTQTPKHLITATGQRVTLRCSPRSGDLSVYWYQQSLDQGLQFLIQYYNGEERAKGNILERFSAQQFPDLHSELNLSSLELGDSALYFCASSVEGRGSGELFFGEGSRLTVL.

The CDR3 DNA sequence: TGTGCCAGCAGCCCTCTAGCGGGGGGGCAGGATACGCAGTATTTT. This encodes CASSPLAGGQDTQYF. V and J are TRBV5-6 and TRBJ2-3; TRBD2 matches 12 bases. J gave up 6 bases and V 4 bases, and 6 bases lay outside the gene matches. Germline values: CDR1 SGHDT, CDR2 YYEEEE. The CDR3 is made up of 15 amino acids.

This clonotype has a handful of counts. The CDR3, as DNA: TGTGCCAGCAGTTACGAGACGTACAATGAGCAGTTCTTC. Its protein is CASSYETYNEQFF. The chain combines TRBV6-2 or TRBV6-3 with TRBJ2-1; D remains ambiguous. The CDR3 totals 13 residues. With 2 bases removed from V and 4 bases from J, the gap between germline ends came to 6 bases. Per the germline V gene, CDR1 is MNHEY and CDR2 is SVGEGT.

CDR3 in DNA: TGCGCCAGCAGCTTGTTGGACAGAACCACCGGGGAGCTGTTTTTT. Translation gives CASSLLDRTTGELFF. The genes are TRBV5-1 and TRBJ2-2; a weak D match, TRBD1 (6 bases). Germline assignment: CDR1 SGHRS and CDR2 YFSETQ. This CDR3 spans 15 amino acids. Trimming took off 1 base at V and 4 bases at J, with 11 bases between the two ends.

This clonotype was counted a few times. The chain recombines TRBV25-1 with TRBJ1-2; D not certain. The CDR3 totals 14 residues. Trimming took 1 base from V and 5 from J, leaving 11 bases between them. The V gene's germline CDR1 is MGHDK and CDR2 SYGVNS. CDR3: CASSELWTAYGYTF. In DNA, the CDR3 is TGTGCCAGCAGTGAATTATGGACTGCTTATGGCTACACCTTC.

The gene calls are TRBV6-1 and TRBJ2-7; possibly TRBD1 for D (7 bases). This CDR3 has 13 amino acids. V lost 7 bases to trimming and J lost 0 bases, with 10 bases between them. CDR1 MNHNS and CDR2 SASEGT come from the germline V gene. CDR3 residues: CASTGDSSYEQYF. CDR3 nucleotide sequence: TGTGCCAGCACGGGGGACAGCTCCTACGAGCAGTACTTC.